This record covers a single T cell receptor (beta chain). Its antigen remains unknown. Primed by a sample-barcoded 5' primer and a J-beta primer mix, a second PCR proceeded for 7 to 11 cycles. Each cDNA molecule carried a tag from a template-switch adaptor that contained 12 random nucleotides. The study obtained at least 3 million CDR3-containing paired-end reads from every sample. TCRdb analysed the 5' RACE reads with MiXCR anew, one entry per CDR3 protein. The sample records more than 1.4 million distinct CDR3 sequences, roughly 40% being singletons. Peripheral blood from each donor was collected in a volume of 8 to 10 milliliters. This sample stems from a study of blood T cells in healthy people across ages. Study-level points and caveats: Long-lived donors carried more naive CD4+ cells and greater diversity than aged donors.

The sequence came from a woman in her late teens or twenties in good health. The specimen sequenced was blood.

The CDR3 here is CASILRPGYNEQFF. The CDR3 DNA sequence: TGTGCCAGCATCCTCCGCCCCGGTTACAATGAGCAGTTCTTC. The chain combines TRBV6-6 with TRBJ2-1; D unclear. From germline, CDR1 is MNHNY and CDR2 SVGAGI (reference sequence). Trimming shortened V by 7 bases and J by 4 bases, and 14 bases separated the two germline ends. The CDR3 length is 14 residues.